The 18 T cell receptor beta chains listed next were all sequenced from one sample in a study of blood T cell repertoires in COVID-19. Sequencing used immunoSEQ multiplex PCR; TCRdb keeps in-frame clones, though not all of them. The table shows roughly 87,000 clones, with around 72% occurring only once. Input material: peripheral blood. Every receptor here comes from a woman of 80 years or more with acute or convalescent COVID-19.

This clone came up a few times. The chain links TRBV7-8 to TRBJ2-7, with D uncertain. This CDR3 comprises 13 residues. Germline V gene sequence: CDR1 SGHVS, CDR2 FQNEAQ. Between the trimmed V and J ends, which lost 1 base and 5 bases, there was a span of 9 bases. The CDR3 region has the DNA TGTGCCAGCAGCTTAGGCCAGGTCCACGAGCAGTACTTC. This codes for CASSLGQVHEQYF.

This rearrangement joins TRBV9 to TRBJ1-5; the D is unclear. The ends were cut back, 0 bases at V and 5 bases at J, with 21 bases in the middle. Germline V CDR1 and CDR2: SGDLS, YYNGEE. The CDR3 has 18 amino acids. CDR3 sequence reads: CASSVEVGGLVGDQPQHF. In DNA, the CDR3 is TGTGCCAGCAGCGTAGAGGTGGGAGGGCTGGTAGGCGATCAGCCCCAGCATTTT.

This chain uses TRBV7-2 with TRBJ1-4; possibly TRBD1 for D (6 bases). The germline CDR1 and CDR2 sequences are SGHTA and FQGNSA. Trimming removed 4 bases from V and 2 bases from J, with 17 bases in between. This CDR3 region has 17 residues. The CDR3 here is CASSSPGHPGTNEKLFF. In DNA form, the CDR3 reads TGTGCCAGCAGCTCCCCGGGACATCCCGGCACTAATGAAAAACTGTTTTTT.

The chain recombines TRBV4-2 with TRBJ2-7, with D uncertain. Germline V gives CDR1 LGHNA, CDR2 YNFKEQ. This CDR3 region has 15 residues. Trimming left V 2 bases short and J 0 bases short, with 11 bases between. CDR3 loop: CASSQTRLISYEQYF. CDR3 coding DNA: TGTGCCAGCAGCCAAACCCGGTTGATCTCCTACGAGCAGTACTTC.

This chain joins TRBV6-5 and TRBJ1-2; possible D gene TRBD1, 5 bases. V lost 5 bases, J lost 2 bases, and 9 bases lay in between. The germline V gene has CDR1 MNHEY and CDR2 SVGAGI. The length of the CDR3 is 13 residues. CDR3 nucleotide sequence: TGTGCCAGCAGTCAGGGCCCCAACTATGGCTACACCTTC. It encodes CASSQGPNYGYTF.

This CDR3 is CATSRDSQESYNEQFF. DNA of the CDR3: TGTGCCACCAGCAGAGATAGTCAGGAATCCTACAATGAGCAGTTCTTC. V is TRBV15 and J is TRBJ2-1; D uncertain. The V end was cut by 0 bases, the J end by 1 base, with 10 bases between. Germline CDR1 reads LNHNV; CDR2 reads YYDKDF (reference sequence). The CDR3 is 16 amino acids. The full variable domain, in which reference TRBV15 and TRBJ2-1 provide the parts outside the CDR3, is DAMVIQNPRYQVTQFGKPVTLSCSQTLNHNVMYWYQQKSSQAPKLLFHYYDKDFNNEADTPDNFQSRRPNTSFCFLDIRSPGLGDTAMYLCATSRDSQESYNEQFFGPGTRLTVL.

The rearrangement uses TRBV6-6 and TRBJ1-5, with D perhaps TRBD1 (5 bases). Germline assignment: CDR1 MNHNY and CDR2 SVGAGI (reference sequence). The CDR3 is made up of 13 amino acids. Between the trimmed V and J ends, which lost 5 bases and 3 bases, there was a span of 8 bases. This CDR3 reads CASSLQVNQPQHF. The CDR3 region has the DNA TGTGCCAGCAGTCTACAGGTCAATCAGCCCCAGCATTTT.

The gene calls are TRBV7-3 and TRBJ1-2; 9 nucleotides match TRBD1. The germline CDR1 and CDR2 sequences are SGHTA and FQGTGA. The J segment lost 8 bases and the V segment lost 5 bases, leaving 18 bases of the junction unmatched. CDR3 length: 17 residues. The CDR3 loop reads CASSPDPGQGSLVGYTF. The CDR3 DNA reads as TGTGCCAGCAGCCCGGACCCAGGACAGGGGAGTTTGGTGGGCTACACCTTC. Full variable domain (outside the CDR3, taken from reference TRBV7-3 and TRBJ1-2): GAGVSQTPSNKVTEKGKYVELRCDPISGHTALYWYRQSLGQGPEFLIYFQGTGAADDSGLPNDRFFAVRPEGSVSTLKIQRTERGDSAVYLCASSPDPGQGSLVGYTFGSGTRLTVV.

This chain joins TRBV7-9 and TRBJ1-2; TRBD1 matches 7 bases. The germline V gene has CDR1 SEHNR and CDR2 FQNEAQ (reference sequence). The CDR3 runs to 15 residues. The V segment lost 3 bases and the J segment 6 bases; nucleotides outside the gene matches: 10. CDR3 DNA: TGTGCCAGCAGCTTTGGGGCGACAGGGAAGGATGGCTACACCTTC. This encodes CASSFGATGKDGYTF. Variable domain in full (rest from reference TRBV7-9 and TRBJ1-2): DTGVSQNPRHKITKRGQNVTFRCDPISEHNRLYWYRQTLGQGPEFLTYFQNEAQLEKSRLLSDRFSAERPKGSFSTLEIQRTEQGDSAMYLCASSFGATGKDGYTFGSGTRLTVV.

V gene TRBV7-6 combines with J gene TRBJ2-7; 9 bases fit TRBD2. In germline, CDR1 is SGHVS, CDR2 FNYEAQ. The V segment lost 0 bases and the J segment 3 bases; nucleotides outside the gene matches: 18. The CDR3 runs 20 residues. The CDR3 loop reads CASSLARRGNRGGAYYEQYF. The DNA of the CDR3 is TGTGCCAGCAGCTTAGCGCGCAGGGGAAATCGCGGGGGGGCCTACTACGAGCAGTACTTC.

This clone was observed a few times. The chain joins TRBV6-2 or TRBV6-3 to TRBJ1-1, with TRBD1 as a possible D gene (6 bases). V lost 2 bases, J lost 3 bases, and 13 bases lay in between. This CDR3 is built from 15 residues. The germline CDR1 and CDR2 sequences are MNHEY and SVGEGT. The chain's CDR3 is CASSYLGQIYTEAFF. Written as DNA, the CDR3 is TGTGCCAGCAGTTACCTTGGACAGATTTACACTGAAGCTTTCTTT.

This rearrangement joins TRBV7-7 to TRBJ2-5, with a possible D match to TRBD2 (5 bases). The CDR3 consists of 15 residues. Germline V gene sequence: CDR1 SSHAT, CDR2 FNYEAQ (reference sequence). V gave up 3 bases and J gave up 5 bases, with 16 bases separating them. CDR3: CASSFRDDIRETQYF. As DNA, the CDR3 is TGTGCCAGCAGCTTCCGGGATGATATACGGGAGACCCAGTACTTC. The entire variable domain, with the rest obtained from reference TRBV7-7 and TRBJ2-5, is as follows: GAGVSQSPRYKVTKRGQDVTLRCDPISSHATLYWYQQALGQGPEFLTYFNYEAQPDKSGLPSDRFSAERPEGSISTLTIQRTEQRDSAMYRCASSFRDDIRETQYFGPGTRLLVL.

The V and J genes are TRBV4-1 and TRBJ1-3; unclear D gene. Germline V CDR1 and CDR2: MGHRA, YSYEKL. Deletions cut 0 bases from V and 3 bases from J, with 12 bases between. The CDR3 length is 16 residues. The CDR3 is CASSQDRTEGGNTIYF. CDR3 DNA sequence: TGCGCCAGCAGCCAAGATAGAACAGAGGGTGGAAACACCATATATTTT.

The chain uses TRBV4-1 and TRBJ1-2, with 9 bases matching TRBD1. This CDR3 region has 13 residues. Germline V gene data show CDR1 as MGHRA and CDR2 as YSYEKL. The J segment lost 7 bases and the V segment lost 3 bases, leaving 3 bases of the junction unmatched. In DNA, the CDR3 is TGCGCCAGCAGCCAGACAGGGGGATCTGGCTACACCTTC. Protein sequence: CASSQTGGSGYTF.

The CDR3 nucleotides are TGTGCCAGTAGTATGGATTTGACAGCATCGGACTATGGCTACACCTTC. Its protein product is CASSMDLTASDYGYTF. This chain uses TRBV19 with TRBJ1-2; D is possibly TRBD1 (5 bases). The CDR3 is made up of 16 amino acids. Germline V gene sequence: CDR1 LNHDA, CDR2 SQIVND (reference sequence). V was cut by 3 bases and J by 3 bases, with 17 bases left in between.

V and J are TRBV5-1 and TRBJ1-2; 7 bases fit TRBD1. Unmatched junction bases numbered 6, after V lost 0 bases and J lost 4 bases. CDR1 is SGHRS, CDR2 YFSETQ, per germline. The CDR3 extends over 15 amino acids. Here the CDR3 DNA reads TGCGCCAGCAGCTTGGGGTGGGACAGCCTCTATGGCTACACCTTC. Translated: CASSLGWDSLYGYTF.

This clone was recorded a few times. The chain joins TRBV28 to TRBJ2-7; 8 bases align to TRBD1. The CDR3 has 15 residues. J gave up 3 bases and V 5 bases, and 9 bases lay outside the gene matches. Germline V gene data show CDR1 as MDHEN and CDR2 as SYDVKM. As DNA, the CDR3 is TGTGCCAGCAGTGGCCCCGGGACAGGAAACTACGAGCAGTACTTC. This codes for CASSGPGTGNYEQYF. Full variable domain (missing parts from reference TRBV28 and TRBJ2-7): DVKVTQSSRYLVKRTGEKVFLECVQDMDHENMFWYRQDPGLGLRLIYFSYDVKMKEKGDIPEGYSVSREKKERFSLILESASTNQTSMYLCASSGPGTGNYEQYFGPGTRLTVT.

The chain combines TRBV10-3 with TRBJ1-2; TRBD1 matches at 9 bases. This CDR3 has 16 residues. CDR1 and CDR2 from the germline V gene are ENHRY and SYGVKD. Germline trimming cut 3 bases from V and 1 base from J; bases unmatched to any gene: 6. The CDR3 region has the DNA TGTGCCATCAGTGAACTAACAGGGGGCCGTAACTATGGCTACACCTTC. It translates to CAISELTGGRNYGYTF.